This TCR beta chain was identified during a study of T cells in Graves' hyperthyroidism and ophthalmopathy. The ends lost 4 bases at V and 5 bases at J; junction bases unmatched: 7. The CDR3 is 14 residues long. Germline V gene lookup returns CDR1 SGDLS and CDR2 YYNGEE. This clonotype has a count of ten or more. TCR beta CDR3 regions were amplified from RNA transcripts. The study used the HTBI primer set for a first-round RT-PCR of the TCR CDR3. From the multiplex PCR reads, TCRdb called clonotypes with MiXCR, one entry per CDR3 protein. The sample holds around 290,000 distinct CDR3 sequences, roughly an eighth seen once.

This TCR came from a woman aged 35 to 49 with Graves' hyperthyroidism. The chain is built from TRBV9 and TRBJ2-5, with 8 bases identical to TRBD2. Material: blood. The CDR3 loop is CASSSIAGRETQYF. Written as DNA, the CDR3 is TGTGCCAGCAGCTCCATAGCGGGAAGGGAGACCCAGTACTTC.